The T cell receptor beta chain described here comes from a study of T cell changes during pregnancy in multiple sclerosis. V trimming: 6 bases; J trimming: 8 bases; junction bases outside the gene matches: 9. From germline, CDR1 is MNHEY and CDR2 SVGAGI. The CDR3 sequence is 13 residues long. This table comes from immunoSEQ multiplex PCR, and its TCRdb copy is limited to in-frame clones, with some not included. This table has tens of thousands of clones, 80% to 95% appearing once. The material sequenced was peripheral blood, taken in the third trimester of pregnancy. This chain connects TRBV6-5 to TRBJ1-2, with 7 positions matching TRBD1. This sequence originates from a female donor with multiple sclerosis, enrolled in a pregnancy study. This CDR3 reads CASSPGGLEGYTF. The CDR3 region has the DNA TGTGCCAGCAGCCCAGGGGGTCTAGAGGGCTACACCTTC.